This T cell receptor beta chain was recovered during a study of blood T cell repertoires in COVID-19. Libraries were prepared by immunoSEQ multiplex PCR; TCRdb keeps only in-frame clonotypes and omits some of them. The profile covers fewer than 200,000 clones, with 84% appearing a single time and under 3.5% taken by the ten largest. This clone was picked up one time. The sequencing input was peripheral blood. This clonotype originated in a woman of 80 years or more with COVID-19, enrolled during active disease.

The CDR3 protein is CASSLVASDTDTQYF. The CDR3 coding sequence is TGTGCCAGCAGCTTAGTGGCTAGCGACACAGATACGCAGTATTTT. J is TRBJ2-3 and V is TRBV7-6, with D perhaps matching TRBD2 (6 bases). Germline-derived CDR1 and CDR2 are SGHVS and FNYEAQ. Trimming left V 1 base short and J 2 bases short, with 10 bases between. This CDR3 comprises 15 residues.